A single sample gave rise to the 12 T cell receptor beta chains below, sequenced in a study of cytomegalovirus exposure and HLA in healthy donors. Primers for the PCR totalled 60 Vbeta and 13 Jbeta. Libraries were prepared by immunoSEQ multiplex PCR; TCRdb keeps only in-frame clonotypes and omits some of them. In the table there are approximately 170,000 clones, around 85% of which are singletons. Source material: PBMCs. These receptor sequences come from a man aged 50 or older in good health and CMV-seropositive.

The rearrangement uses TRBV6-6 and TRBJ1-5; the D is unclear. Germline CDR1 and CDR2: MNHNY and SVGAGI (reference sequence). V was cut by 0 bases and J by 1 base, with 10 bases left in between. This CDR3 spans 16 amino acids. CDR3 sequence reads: CASSYSGQVSNQPQHF. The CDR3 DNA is TGTGCCAGCAGTTACTCTGGGCAGGTGAGCAATCAGCCCCAGCATTTT.

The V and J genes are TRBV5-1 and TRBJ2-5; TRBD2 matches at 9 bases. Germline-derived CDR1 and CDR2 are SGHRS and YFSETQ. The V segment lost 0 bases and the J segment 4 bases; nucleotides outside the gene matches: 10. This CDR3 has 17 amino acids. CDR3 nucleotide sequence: TGCGCCAGCAGCTTGGTACGGGCGGGGGGGGCCCGAGAGACCCAGTACTTC. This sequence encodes CASSLVRAGGARETQYF.

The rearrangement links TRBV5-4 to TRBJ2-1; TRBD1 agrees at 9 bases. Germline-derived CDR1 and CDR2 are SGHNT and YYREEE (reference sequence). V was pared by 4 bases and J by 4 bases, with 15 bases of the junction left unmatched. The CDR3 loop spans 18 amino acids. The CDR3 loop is CASSRGQGSTAFYNEQFF. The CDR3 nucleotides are TGTGCCAGCAGCCGCGGACAGGGGTCAACAGCCTTTTACAATGAGCAGTTCTTC. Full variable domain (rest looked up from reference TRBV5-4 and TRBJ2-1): ETGVTQSPTHLIKTRGQQVTLRCSSQSGHNTVSWYQQALGQGPQFIFQYYREEENGRGNFPPRFSGLQFPNYSSELNVNALELDDSALYLCASSRGQGSTAFYNEQFFGPGTRLTVL.

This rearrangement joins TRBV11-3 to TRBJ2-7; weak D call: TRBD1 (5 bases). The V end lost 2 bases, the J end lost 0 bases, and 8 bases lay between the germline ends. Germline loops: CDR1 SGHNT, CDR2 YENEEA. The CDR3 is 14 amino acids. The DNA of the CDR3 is TGTGCCAGCAGCTTAAGGGGCGGCTCCTACGAGCAGTACTTC. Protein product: CASSLRGGSYEQYF.

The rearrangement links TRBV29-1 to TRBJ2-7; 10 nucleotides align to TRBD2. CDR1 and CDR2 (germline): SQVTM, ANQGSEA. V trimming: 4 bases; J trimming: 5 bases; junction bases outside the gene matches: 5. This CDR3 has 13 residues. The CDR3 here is CSVVAGGIHEQYF. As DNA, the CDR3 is TGCAGCGTTGTAGCGGGAGGTATCCACGAGCAGTACTTC.

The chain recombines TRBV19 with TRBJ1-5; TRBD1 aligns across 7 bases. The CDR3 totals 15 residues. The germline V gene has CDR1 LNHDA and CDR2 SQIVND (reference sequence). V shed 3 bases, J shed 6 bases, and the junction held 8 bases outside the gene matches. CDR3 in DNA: TGTGCCAGTAGTATTCAAGACAGGGTAGGTCAGCCCCAGCATTTT. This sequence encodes CASSIQDRVGQPQHF.

The CDR3 nucleotides are TGTGCCAGCAGCCGCCTAGCGGGAGTTTACGAGCAGTACTTC. It is translated as CASSRLAGVYEQYF. V usage is TRBV6-5 and J usage is TRBJ2-7, with 10 bases that match TRBD2. The CDR3 extends over 14 amino acids. J lost 4 bases, V lost 6 bases, and 6 bases had no gene match. Per the germline V gene, CDR1 is MNHEY and CDR2 is SVGAGI.

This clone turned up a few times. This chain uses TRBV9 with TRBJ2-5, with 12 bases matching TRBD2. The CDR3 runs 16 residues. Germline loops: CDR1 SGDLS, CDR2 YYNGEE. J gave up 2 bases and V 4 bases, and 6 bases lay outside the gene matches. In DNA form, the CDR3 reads TGTGCCAGCAGCCCCGGGACTAGCGGGTCACAAGAGACCCAGTACTTC. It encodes CASSPGTSGSQETQYF.

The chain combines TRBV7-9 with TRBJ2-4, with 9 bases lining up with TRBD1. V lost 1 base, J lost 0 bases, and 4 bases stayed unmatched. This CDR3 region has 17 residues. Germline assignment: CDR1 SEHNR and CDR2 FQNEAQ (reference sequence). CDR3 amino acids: CASSLGTGDLAKNIQYF. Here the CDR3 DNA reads TGTGCCAGCAGCTTAGGGACAGGGGATTTAGCCAAAAACATTCAGTACTTC.

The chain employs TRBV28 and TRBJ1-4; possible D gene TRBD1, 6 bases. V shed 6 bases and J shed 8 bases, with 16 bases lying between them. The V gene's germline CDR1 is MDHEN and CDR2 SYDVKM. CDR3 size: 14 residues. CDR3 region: CASSPGAPQEKLFF. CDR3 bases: TGTGCCAGCAGCCCAGGGGCCCCCCAGGAAAAACTGTTTTTT.

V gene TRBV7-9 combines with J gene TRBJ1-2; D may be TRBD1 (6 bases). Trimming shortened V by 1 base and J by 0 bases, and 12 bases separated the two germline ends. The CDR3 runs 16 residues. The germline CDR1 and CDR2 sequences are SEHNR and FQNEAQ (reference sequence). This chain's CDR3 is CASSLGRGEANYGYTF. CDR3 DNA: TGTGCCAGCAGCTTAGGCAGGGGCGAAGCTAACTATGGCTACACCTTC.

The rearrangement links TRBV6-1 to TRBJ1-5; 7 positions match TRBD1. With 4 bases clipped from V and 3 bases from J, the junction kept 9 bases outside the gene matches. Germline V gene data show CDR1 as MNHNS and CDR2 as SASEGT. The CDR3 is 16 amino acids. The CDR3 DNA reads TGTGCCAGCAGTGCGACAGGGTCTATCGTCAATCAGCCCCAGCATTTT. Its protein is CASSATGSIVNQPQHF.